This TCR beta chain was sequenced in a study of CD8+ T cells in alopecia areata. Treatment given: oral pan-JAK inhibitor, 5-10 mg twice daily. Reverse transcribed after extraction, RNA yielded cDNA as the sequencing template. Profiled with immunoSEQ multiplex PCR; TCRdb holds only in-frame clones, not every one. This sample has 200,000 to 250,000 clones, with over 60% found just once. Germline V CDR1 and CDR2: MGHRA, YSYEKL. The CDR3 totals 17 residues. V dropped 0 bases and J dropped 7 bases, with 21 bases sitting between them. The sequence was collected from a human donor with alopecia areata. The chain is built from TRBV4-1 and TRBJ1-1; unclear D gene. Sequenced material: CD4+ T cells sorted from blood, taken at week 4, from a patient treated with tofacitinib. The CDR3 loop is CASSQEVQLLGLFEAFF. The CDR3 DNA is TGCGCCAGCAGCCAAGAGGTGCAGCTTCTCGGGTTATTTGAAGCTTTCTTT.